The rows below give T cell receptor beta chains drawn from one sample of a study of CD8+CD57+ T cells in acquired aplastic anemia. TCRdb re-called the reads with MiXCR, one entry per CDR3 protein. The sample contains 270,000 or so distinct CDR3 sequences, approximately 82% of which appear only once. Sequencing was done on a sample of sorted CD4+, CD8+, or CD8+CD57+ T cells (not recorded which) from PBMCs. These receptors came from a human donor with aplastic anemia. The CDR3 runs from the conserved cysteine through the conserved F or W. A D gene is named only where the DNA matches it firmly.

CASSEWWTDNSGEQFF TRBJ2-1 TRBV9 .
CASSLQGEPRVKYF TRBJ2-5 TRBV7-9 .
CASSYQRQEGSDEQFF TRBJ2-1 TRBV7-2 .
CASSLGGGPDNEYF TRBJ2-3 TRBV9 .
CASSFGTSGKETQYF TRBJ2-5 TRBV19 TRBD2
CASSFSAAQYF TRBJ2-3 TRBV9 .
CAWRVGGQSTDTQYF TRBJ2-3 TRBV4-3 TRBD1
CASSQGGTDTQDVQFF TRBJ2-1 TRBV2 .
CASSNTGGYEQYF TRBJ2-7 TRBV19 TRBD1
CASSQTNTEAFF TRBJ1-1 TRBV9 .
CASGDGGTDGQYFGF TRBJ2-5 TRBV2 .
CASSVGGQSTGTQYF TRBJ2-7 TRBV9 TRBD1
CANEVAADRKTQYF TRBJ2-5 TRBV7-6 .
CASSVAHRPYEQYF TRBJ2-7 TRBV9 .
CASSFTSAMSNAQFF TRBJ2-1 TRBV9 TRBD2
CASSEALREQGILRSPDTQYF TRBJ2-3 TRBV2 TRBD1
CSAAGLAGETQYF TRBJ2-5 TRBV20-1 TRBD2
CASSLGEGGYNCSLHF TRBJ1-6 TRBV7-2 .
CASSRGAGRTGELFF TRBJ2-2 TRBV19 .
CASSVSTGYYGYTF TRBJ1-2 TRBV25-1 .
CASSGEAGNDAQYFF TRBJ2-2 TRBV7-8 .
CASSLEGETYNEQFF TRBJ2-1 TRBV5-6 .
CASSEAGSSQPQHF TRBJ1-5 TRBV7-3 .
CASSQDLSRAYGYTF TRBJ1-2 TRBV4-2 .
CASVPGSSQETQYF TRBJ2-5 TRBV13 .
CASSSSQGGYTQYF TRBJ2-7 TRBV7-3 .
CSARVQDRGGAFF TRBJ1-1 TRBV20-1 TRBD1
CASSLAGGRYTHYYTF TRBJ1-2 TRBV7-2 .
CASRQGLAGSLSFF TRBJ2-3 TRBV7-9 TRBD2
CASSEGGANGQDVQLF TRBJ2-1 TRBV2 .
CATSDRADTQYF TRBJ2-3 TRBV24-1 .
CASSLTRGRGDTQYF TRBJ2-3 TRBV10-2 .
CASSYGGGPTKQF TRBJ2-3 TRBV7-8 .
CASSLDRTGPLHF TRBJ1-6 TRBV11-3 TRBD1
CASSIKYGELFF TRBJ2-2 TRBV6-5 .
CASSRSPNNEQLFF TRBJ2-5 TRBV7-9 .
CAISEGGNWALHF TRBJ1-6 TRBV10-3 .
CATSDKKTGTQPQHF TRBJ1-5 TRBV27 .
CSSGVGGTDTKYF TRBJ2-3 TRBV7-3 .
CASGDAGGDTPQFF TRBJ2-3 TRBV2 TRBD2
CTSSSDRGPYGYTF TRBJ1-2 TRBV7-2 TRBD1
CASSPLGAGDQQFF TRBJ2-7 TRBV7-6 .
CASSLEGGPDRKDTQYF TRBJ2-3 TRBV7-8 .
CASSIGREATNTQFF TRBJ2-1 TRBV9 .
CASRPPGTGSEKLFF TRBJ1-4 TRBV7-9 TRBD1
CAGRVGAETQYF TRBJ2-5 TRBV7-8 .
CASSLAGAADTPF TRBJ2-1 TRBV7-8 .
CASSVLAVDSPLHF TRBJ1-6 TRBV9 .
CASSSRERGLAHGYTF TRBJ1-2 TRBV7-2 .
CASSDCSINSYTF TRBJ1-2 TRBV5-1 .
CASSEARGTGYGYTF TRBJ1-2 TRBV6-1 TRBD1
CAISEVVSGSLNTQYF TRBJ2-3 TRBV10-3 TRBD2
CASSFTTGRRNEQFF TRBJ2-1 TRBV5-4 .
CASMFIMNTEAFF TRBJ1-1 TRBV27 .
CATSKYRGLYVWGYTF TRBJ1-2 TRBV9 TRBD1
CASSIDRPDNEQFF TRBJ2-1 TRBV19 .
CASGFGVGREQYF TRBJ2-7 TRBV5-6 .
CASSERSGKMSEQHF TRBJ1-6 TRBV7-9 .
CASSGSGADGEPFF TRBJ2-1 TRBV9 .
CSARLRTANNEQFF TRBJ2-1 TRBV20-1 .